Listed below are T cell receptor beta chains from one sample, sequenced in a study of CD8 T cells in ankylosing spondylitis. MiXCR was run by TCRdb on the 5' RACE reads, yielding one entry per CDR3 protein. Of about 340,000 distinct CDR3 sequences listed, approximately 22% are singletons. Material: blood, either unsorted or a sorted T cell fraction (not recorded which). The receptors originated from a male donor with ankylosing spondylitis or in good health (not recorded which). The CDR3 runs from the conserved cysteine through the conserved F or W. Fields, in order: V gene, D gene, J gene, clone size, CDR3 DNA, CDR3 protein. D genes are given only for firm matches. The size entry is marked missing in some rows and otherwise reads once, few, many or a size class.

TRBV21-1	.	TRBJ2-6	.	TGTGCCAGCAGAAGAACCGGGGCCCATCGGGCTGGGGCCAACGTCCTGACTTTC	CASRRTGAHRAGANVLTF
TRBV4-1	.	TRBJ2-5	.	TGCGCCAGCAGCCAAGAATCCTACAGACAAGAGACCCAGTACTTC	CASSQESYRQETQYF
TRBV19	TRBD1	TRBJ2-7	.	TGTGCCAGTAGTATTTCGGACAGGGCCGATGGGCAGTACTTC	CASSISDRADGQYF
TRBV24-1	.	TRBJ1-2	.	TGTGCCACCAGTGATTATGGCAGGGCGGACGGCTACACCTTC	CATSDYGRADGYTF
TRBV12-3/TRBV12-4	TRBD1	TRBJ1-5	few	TGTGCCAGCAGCCAAGAGGGGACAGGGGGCCGCAATCAGCCCCAGCATTTT	CASSQEGTGGRNQPQHF
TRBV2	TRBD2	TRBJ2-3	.	TGTGCCAGCGGACTAGCGGGGTTAGATACGCAGTATTTT	CASGLAGLDTQYF
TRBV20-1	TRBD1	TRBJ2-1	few	TGCAGTGCTCACGGCCGGGACAGCTACAATGAGCAGTTCTTC	CSAHGRDSYNEQFF
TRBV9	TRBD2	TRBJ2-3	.	TGTGCCAGCAGCGCCTGGGGGGGGTCACGCACAGATACGCAGTATTTT	CASSAWGGSRTDTQYF
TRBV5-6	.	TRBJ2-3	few	TGTGCCAGCAGACATTTCGGGGTTGCGCAGTATTTT	CASRHFGVAQYF
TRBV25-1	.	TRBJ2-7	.	TGTGCCAGCAGTGAAGGATCCGCCAGCGAGCAGTACTTC	CASSEGSASEQYF
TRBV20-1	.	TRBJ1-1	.	TGCAGTGTGGAAGACGGCCTCAACACTGAAGCTTTCTTT	CSVEDGLNTEAFF
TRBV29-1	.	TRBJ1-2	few	TGCAGCGGCCAAGAGGAATATGGCTACACCTTC	CSGQEEYGYTF
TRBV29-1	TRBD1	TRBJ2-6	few	TGCAGCGTGACGGCAGGGGGCTTTGGGGCCAACGTCCTGACTTTC	CSVTAGGFGANVLTF
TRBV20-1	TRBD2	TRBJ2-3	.	TGCAGTGCTGACGGACTAGCGGAGCACACAGATACGCAGTATTTT	CSADGLAEHTDTQYF
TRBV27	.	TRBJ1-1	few	TGTGCCAGCAGCAAACCCGGGTCTGAAGCTTTCTTT	CASSKPGSEAFF
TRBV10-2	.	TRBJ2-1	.	TGCGCCAGCAAGGAAGGTTTGAATGAGCAGTTCTTC	CASKEGLNEQFF
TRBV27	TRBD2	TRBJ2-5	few	TGTGCCAGCAGTTTATCGGCGTTGGTGGTGGCGGGGGGCCACCAAGAGACCCAGTACTTC	CASSLSALVVAGGHQETQYF
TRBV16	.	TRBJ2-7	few	TGTGCCAGCAGCCAATCGCAGGGCTTAAGCTCCTACGAGCAGTACTTC	CASSQSQGLSSYEQYF
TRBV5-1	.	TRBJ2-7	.	TGCGCCAGCAGGAGGATCGGAGGGGACGAGCAGTACTTC	CASRRIGGDEQYF
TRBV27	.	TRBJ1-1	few	TGTGCCAGCAGTTATGAGGGGAACACTGAAGCTTTCTTT	CASSYEGNTEAFF
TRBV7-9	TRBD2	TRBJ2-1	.	TGTGCCAGCAGCCCTAGGGTGCGGGGGGGATACAATGAGCAGTTCTTC	CASSPRVRGGYNEQFF
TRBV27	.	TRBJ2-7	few	TGTGCCAGCAGTTTACGGGGAAATACCTACGAGCAGTACTTC	CASSLRGNTYEQYF
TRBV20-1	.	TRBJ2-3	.	TGCAGTGCTCACCCTCGCCGGGGGGCGGTAGATACGCAGTATTTT	CSAHPRRGAVDTQYF
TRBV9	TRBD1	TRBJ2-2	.	TGTGCCAGCAGCGCCCCGGGACAGATCACCGGGGAGCTGTTTTTT	CASSAPGQITGELFF
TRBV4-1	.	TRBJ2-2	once	TGCGCCAGCAGCCAAGATGCGGGGGCCACCACCGGGGAGCTGTTTTTT	CASSQDAGATTGELFF
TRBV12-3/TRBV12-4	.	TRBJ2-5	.	TGTGCCAGCAGTTTGTTGTCAGGCAGACAAGGTCAGACCCAGTACTTC	CASSLLSGRQGQTQYF
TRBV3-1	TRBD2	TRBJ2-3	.	TGTGCCAGCAGCCAAGGGGGCGGGGGGGCCGCAGATACGCAGTATTTT	CASSQGGGGAADTQYF
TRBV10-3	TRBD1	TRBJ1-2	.	TGTGCCATCAGTGGCCGACCAGGGGGCAGTCCGTCTAACTATGGCTACACCTTC	CAISGRPGGSPSNYGYTF
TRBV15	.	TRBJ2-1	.	TGTGCCACCAGCAGAGATTGGAGAGAGGGGTACAATGAGCAGTTCTTC	CATSRDWREGYNEQFF